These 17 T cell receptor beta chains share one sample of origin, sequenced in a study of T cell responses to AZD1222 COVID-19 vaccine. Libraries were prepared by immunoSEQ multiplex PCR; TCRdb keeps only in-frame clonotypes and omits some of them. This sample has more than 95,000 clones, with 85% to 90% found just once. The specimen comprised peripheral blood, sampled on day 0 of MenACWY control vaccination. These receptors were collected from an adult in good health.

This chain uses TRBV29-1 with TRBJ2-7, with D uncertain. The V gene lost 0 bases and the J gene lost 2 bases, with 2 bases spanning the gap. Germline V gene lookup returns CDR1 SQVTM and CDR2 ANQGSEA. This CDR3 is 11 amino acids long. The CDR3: CSVEDPYEQYF. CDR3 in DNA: TGCAGCGTTGAAGATCCCTACGAGCAGTACTTC.

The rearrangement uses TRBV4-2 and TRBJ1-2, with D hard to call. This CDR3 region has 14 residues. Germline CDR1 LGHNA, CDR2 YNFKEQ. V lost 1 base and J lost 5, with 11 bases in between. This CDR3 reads CASSQGALQYGYTF. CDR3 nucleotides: TGTGCCAGCAGCCAAGGGGCCCTACAGTATGGCTACACCTTC.

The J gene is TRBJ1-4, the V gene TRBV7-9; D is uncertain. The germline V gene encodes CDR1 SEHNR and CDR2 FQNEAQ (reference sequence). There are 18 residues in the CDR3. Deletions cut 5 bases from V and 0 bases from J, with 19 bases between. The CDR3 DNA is TGTGCCAGCAGCCCTATACGACGGAAACCTGCAACTAATGAAAAACTGTTTTTT. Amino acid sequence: CASSPIRRKPATNEKLFF.

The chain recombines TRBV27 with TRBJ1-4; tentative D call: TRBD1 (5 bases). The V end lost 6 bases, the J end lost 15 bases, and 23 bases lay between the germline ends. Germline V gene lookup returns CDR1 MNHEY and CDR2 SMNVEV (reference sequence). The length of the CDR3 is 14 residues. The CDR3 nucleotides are TGTGCCAGCAGCTACGCCGGCAGGCAGGGAACGGTGTTTTTT. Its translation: CASSYAGRQGTVFF.

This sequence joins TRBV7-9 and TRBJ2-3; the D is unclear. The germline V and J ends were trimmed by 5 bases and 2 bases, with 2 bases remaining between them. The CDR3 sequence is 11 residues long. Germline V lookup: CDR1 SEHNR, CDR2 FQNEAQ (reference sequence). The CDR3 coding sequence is TGTGCCAGCAGCCTCACAGATACGCAGTATTTT. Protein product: CASSLTDTQYF.

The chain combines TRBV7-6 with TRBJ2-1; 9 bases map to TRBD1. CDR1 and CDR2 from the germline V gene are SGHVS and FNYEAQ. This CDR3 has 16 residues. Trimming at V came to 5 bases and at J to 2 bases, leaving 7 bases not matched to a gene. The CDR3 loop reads CASSTEQGAAYNEQFF. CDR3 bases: TGTGCCAGCAGCACGGAACAGGGGGCGGCCTACAATGAGCAGTTCTTC.

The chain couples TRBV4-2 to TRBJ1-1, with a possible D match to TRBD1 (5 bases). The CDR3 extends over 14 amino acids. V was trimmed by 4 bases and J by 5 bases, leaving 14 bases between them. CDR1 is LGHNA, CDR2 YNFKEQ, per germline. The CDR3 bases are TGTGCCAGCAGCCGCCCGGGGGTGGTTACTGAAGCTTTCTTT. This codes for CASSRPGVVTEAFF.

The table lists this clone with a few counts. CDR3 residues: CASSLTYRGRGYGYTF. The CDR3 bases are TGTGCCAGCAGCTTAACCTACAGGGGCCGGGGGTATGGCTACACCTTC. This chain joins TRBV7-7 and TRBJ1-2; TRBD1 matches 7 bases. The CDR3 runs 16 residues. Trimming at V came to 2 bases and at J to 5 bases, leaving 11 bases not matched to a gene. Per germline, CDR1 SSHAT and CDR2 FNYEAQ (reference sequence).

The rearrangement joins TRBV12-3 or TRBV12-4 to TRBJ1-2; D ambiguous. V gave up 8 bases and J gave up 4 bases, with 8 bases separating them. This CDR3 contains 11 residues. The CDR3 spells CASRWSYGYTF. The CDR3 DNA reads TGTGCCAGCCGGTGGAGCTATGGCTACACCTTC.

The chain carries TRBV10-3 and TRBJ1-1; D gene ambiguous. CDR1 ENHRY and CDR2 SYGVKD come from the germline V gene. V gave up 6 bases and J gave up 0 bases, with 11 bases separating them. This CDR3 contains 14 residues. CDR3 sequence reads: CAIRKDNLNTEAFF. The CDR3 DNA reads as TGTGCCATCAGGAAGGATAACCTGAACACTGAAGCTTTCTTT.

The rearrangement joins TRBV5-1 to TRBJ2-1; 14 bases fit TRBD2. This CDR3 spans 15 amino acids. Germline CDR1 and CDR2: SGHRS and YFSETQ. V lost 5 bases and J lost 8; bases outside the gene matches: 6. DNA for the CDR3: TGCGCCAGCAGACCCGGGACTAGCGGGAGCCATGAGCAGTTCTTC. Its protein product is CASRPGTSGSHEQFF.

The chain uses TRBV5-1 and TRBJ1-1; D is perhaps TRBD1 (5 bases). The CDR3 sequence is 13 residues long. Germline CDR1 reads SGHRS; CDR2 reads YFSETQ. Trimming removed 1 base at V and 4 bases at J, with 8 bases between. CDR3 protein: CASSLWGGTEAFF. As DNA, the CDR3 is TGCGCCAGCAGCTTGTGGGGGGGCACTGAAGCTTTCTTT.

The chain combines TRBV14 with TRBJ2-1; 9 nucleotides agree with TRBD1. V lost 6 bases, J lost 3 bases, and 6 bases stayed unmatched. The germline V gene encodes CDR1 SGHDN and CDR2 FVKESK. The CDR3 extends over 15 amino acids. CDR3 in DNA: TGTGCCAGCAGTCTGTCGGACAGGGGCTACAATGAGCAGTTCTTC. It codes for CASSLSDRGYNEQFF.

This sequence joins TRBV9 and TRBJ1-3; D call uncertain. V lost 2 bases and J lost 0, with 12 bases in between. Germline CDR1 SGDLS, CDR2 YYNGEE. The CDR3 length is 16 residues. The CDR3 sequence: CASSVAFRSSGNTIYF. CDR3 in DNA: TGTGCCAGCAGCGTGGCCTTCCGAAGCTCTGGAAACACCATATATTTT.

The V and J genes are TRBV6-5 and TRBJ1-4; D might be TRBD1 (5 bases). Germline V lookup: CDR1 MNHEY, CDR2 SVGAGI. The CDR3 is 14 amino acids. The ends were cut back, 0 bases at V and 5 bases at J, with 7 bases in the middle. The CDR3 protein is CASSYSYRNEKLFF. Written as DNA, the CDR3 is TGTGCCAGCAGTTACTCGTACAGGAATGAAAAACTGTTTTTT.

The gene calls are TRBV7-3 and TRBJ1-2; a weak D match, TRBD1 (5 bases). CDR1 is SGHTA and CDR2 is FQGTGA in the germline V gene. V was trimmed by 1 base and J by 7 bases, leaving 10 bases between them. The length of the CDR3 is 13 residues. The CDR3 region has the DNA TGTGCCAGCAGCTTAAGCGGGGACTCTGGCTACACCTTC. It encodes CASSLSGDSGYTF.

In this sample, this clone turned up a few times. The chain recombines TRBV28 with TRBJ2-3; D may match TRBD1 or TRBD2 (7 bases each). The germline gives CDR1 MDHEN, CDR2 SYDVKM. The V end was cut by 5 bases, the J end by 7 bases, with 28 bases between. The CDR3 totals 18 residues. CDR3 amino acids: CASSGTAAGQGGYNTQYF. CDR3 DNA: TGTGCCAGCAGTGGGACCGCGGCGGGCCAGGGGGGGTATAATACGCAGTATTTT.